This TCR beta chain was recovered during a study of control samples from healthy donors and cancer patients (dated by TCRdb to the early 2020s). Libraries were constructed by the immunoSEQ multiplex PCR assay. In TCRdb, the immuneACCESS table is reduced to in-frame sequences with V and J assigned. These tables do not hold every clone; where another copy was compared, an unresolved V gene accounts for under half, and the others remain unexplained. Present in this sample are fewer than 90,000 clones, approximately 87% of which were seen just once. The top ten clones comprise roughly 28% of the sample. On this clone: Its cognate antigen has yet to be identified. Nothing much larger sits one base from this clone, and base qualities are not available. This specimen includes other DNA sequences encoding the same CDR3.

The CDR3 has 12 amino acids, counting the end cysteine and phenylalanine. Kept here is only the CDR3 DNA, which spans 36 bases and is read in frame from base 1. CDR1 and CDR2, looked up from the germline V gene, are MDHEN and SYDVKM. V is cut by 3 bases and J by 3 bases, and the space between the germline ends is 6 bases. This receptor was obtained from a man aged 50 or older in good health. The V and J genes are TRBV28 and TRBJ2-7; TRBD2 could be the D gene, as 5 bases match. Material: blood. The nucleotide sequence reads as follows: TGTGCCAGCAGTTTGGCGGGCTACGAGCAGTACTTC. This translates into CASSLAGYEQYF.